This TCR beta chain was sequenced during a study of Ad26.COV2.S vaccination and SARS-CoV-2 variants. The wider study: Donor had been placed in the Ad26.COV2.S arm of the COV1001 trial. The authors gave Ad26.COV2.S intramuscularly, either once or twice 56 days apart.

Overall study results and limits: Among vaccine recipients, spike-specific TCR breadth exceeded that of placebo recipients. Responses of T cells in total may have been underestimated by the TCR breadth and depth analyses.

This CDR3 has 16 amino acids. CDR1 is SNHLY, CDR2 FYNNEI, per germline. Losses at the gene ends were 6 bases for V and 4 bases for J; bases not matched to a gene: 13. Clones were read by immunoSEQ multiplex PCR, and TCRdb kept only the in-frame ones, dropping some. Seen here are hundreds of thousands of clones, 88% observed once, and the top ten hold 6.4%. With regard to this clone: The antigen remains undetermined.

Treatment defined: around 19 received Ad26.COV2.S at low or high dose, single or two shots; about 5 received placebo; per-sample allocation not given. The investigators took samples on day 63 after the first vaccine or placebo injection. This TCR was recovered from a person aged 18-65 years who received the Ad26.COV2.S COVID-19 vaccine or a placebo. Sequencing was performed on peripheral blood, taken in a trial of Ad26.COV2.S vaccine versus placebo. The chain carries TRBV2 and TRBJ1-2, with 8 bases identical to TRBD1. The CDR3 nucleotides read TGTGCCAGCAGGCGGCGTCCCGGGACAGGTACCTATGGCTACACCTTC. As protein: CASRRRPGTGTYGYTF. Variable domain in full (rest from reference TRBV2 and TRBJ1-2): EPEVTQTPSHQVTQMGQEVILRCVPISNHLYFYWYRQILGQKVEFLVSFYNNEISEKSEIFDDQFSVERPDGSNFTLKIRSTKLEDSAMYFCASRRRPGTGTYGYTFGSGTRLTVV.